One sample yielded the 25 T cell receptor beta chains listed below, sequenced in a study of control samples from healthy donors and cancer patients. Using immunoSEQ multiplex PCR, the repertoire was profiled, and TCRdb retains in-frame clones only, with some absent. The sample holds about 180,000 clones, around 90% seen once. What was sequenced was blood. The receptor source for this set is a man younger than 45 in good health.

The chain employs TRBV10-3 and TRBJ1-1; 9 bases are a match to TRBD1. Germline assignment: CDR1 ENHRY and CDR2 SYGVKD. There are 13 residues in the CDR3. With 9 bases clipped from V and 4 bases from J, the junction kept 6 bases outside the gene matches. CDR3: CAIQGAQSTEAFF. The CDR3, as DNA: TGTGCCATACAGGGGGCCCAGAGCACTGAAGCTTTCTTT.

The V call is TRBV11-3, the J call TRBJ2-7, with a tentative D call TRBD1 (6 bases). V lost 4 bases, J lost 0 bases, and 22 bases lay in between. Germline-derived CDR1 and CDR2 are SGHNT and YENEEA. The CDR3 runs 18 residues. The CDR3 loop is CASSSEVGVADSSYEQYF. The CDR3 nucleotides read TGTGCCAGCAGCTCGGAGGTAGGGGTGGCGGACAGCTCCTACGAGCAGTACTTC.

The chain uses TRBV4-1 and TRBJ2-2; 13 nucleotides agree with TRBD2. The V and J ends lost 4 bases and 0 bases, in that order; junction bases with no gene match: 2. The germline gives CDR1 MGHRA, CDR2 YSYEKL. This CDR3 comprises 17 residues. CDR3 residues: CASSPGLAGSNTGELFF. The CDR3, as DNA: TGCGCCAGCAGCCCGGGACTAGCGGGGTCGAACACCGGGGAGCTGTTTTTT.

The chain couples TRBV11-2 to TRBJ2-5; weak D call: TRBD2 (6 bases). Trimming took 6 bases from V and 1 from J, leaving 12 bases between them. This CDR3 is 14 amino acids long. Germline V lookup: CDR1 SGHAT, CDR2 FQNNGV. The CDR3 loop is CASRGGGAQETQYF. The CDR3 region has the DNA TGTGCCAGCAGGGGGGGAGGAGCCCAAGAGACCCAGTACTTC.

The CDR3: CASSLVPLSSYNEQFF. As DNA, the CDR3 is TGTGCCAGCAGCTTAGTCCCATTGAGCTCCTACAATGAGCAGTTCTTC. The chain recombines TRBV7-9 with TRBJ2-1, with D unresolved. Trimming pared 1 base from V and 0 bases from J, leaving 10 bases between. The CDR3 consists of 16 residues. Germline CDR1 SEHNR, CDR2 FQNEAQ (reference sequence).

CDR3 nucleotide sequence: TGTGCCAGCAGGGAACAGCCGTTCGGAAACACCATATATTTT. Amino acids: CASREQPFGNTIYF. The chain is built from TRBV2 and TRBJ1-3; D not resolved. The germline V and J ends were trimmed by 6 bases and 4 bases, with 13 bases remaining between them. Germline CDR1 and CDR2: SNHLY and FYNNEI. The CDR3 length is 14 residues.

The rearrangement uses TRBV10-2 and TRBJ1-1, with 7 positions matching TRBD1. V shed 2 bases, J shed 11 bases, and the junction held 14 bases outside the gene matches. The CDR3 is 15 amino acids. CDR1 is WSHSY and CDR2 is SAAADI in the germline V gene. This chain's CDR3 is CASSEGFGTGDHAFF. The DNA of the CDR3 is TGCGCCAGCAGTGAGGGGTTCGGCACAGGGGATCATGCTTTCTTT.

The chain carries TRBV2 and TRBJ2-1; D not resolved. Trimming took 6 bases from V and 4 from J, leaving 22 bases between them. Germline CDR1 and CDR2: SNHLY and FYNNEI. This CDR3 spans 17 amino acids. DNA of the CDR3: TGTGCCAGCAGCGATTCCGGACCAGGTATGGATTACAATGAGCAGTTCTTC. This sequence encodes CASSDSGPGMDYNEQFF.

V usage is TRBV19 and J usage is TRBJ1-1, with 7 positions matching TRBD1. The CDR3 is 13 residues long. The germline CDR1 and CDR2 sequences are LNHDA and SQIVND (reference sequence). J gave up 5 bases and V 6 bases, and 6 bases lay outside the gene matches. The CDR3: CASRGRGRTEAFF. CDR3 coding DNA: TGTGCCAGTAGGGGCAGGGGGAGAACTGAAGCTTTCTTT.

V usage is TRBV7-2 and J usage is TRBJ2-7; the D gene is possibly TRBD1 (6 bases). This CDR3 has 15 amino acids. Germline assignment: CDR1 SGHTA and CDR2 FQGNSA. Trimming shortened V by 4 bases and J by 3 bases, and 16 bases separated the two germline ends. The CDR3 here is CASSSTGLLIYEQYF. CDR3 in DNA: TGTGCCAGCAGCTCCACAGGGCTCTTAATCTACGAGCAGTACTTC. The whole variable domain, remainder taken from reference TRBV7-2 and TRBJ2-7, is GAGVSQSPSNKVTEKGKDVELRCDPISGHTALYWYRQSLGQGLEFLIYFQGNSAPDKSGLPSDRFSAERTGGSVSTLTIQRTQQEDSAVYLCASSSTGLLIYEQYFGPGTRLTVT.

V and J are TRBV5-1 and TRBJ2-3; 8 bases are a match to TRBD1. V was clipped by 3 bases and J by 4 bases; unmatched bases: 7. The CDR3 runs 15 residues. The germline gives CDR1 SGHRS, CDR2 YFSETQ. DNA for the CDR3: TGCGCCAGCAGCTCTGGGGGCAGGGGGCCAGATACGCAGTATTTT. It translates to CASSSGGRGPDTQYF.

The CDR3 bases are TGTGCCAGCAGCCCCGACAGGGGCCCTGAAAAACTGTTTTTT. Translating it yields CASSPDRGPEKLFF. The rearrangement uses TRBV7-9 and TRBJ1-4; 8 bases agree with TRBD1. The CDR3 consists of 14 residues. J lost 7 bases, V lost 5 bases, and 6 bases had no gene match. In germline, CDR1 is SEHNR, CDR2 FQNEAQ (reference sequence).

This sequence joins TRBV30 and TRBJ1-2, with D uncertain. This CDR3 contains 13 residues. Trimming cost V 4 bases and J 0 bases, with 9 bases left between them. Per the germline V gene, CDR1 is GTSNPN and CDR2 is SVGIG (reference sequence). CDR3 region: CAWTGEPNYGYTF. The CDR3, as DNA: TGTGCCTGGACCGGGGAACCTAACTATGGCTACACCTTC.

This chain connects TRBV20-1 to TRBJ1-6; D is ambiguous. CDR1 and CDR2 from the germline V gene are DFQATT and SNEGSKA (reference sequence). Trimming removed 3 bases from V and 6 bases from J, with 9 bases in between. This CDR3 region has 13 residues. The CDR3 coding sequence is TGCAGTGCTAGTAGCGGACCTAATTCACCCCTCCACTTT. Its protein is CSASSGPNSPLHF.

The V and J genes are TRBV5-4 and TRBJ2-1; 9 bases map to TRBD1. J gave up 9 bases and V 1 base, and 5 bases lay outside the gene matches. From germline, CDR1 is SGHNT and CDR2 YYREEE (reference sequence). CDR3 length: 14 amino acids. The CDR3 protein is CASSLYRGPVEQFF. The CDR3 nucleotides read TGTGCCAGCAGCTTGTACAGGGGGCCGGTTGAGCAGTTCTTC.

V is TRBV5-4 and J is TRBJ2-2; 10 nucleotides line up with TRBD2. The CDR3 has 15 amino acids. With V trimmed by 4 bases and J by 1 base, 1 base remained unmatched. Germline-derived CDR1 and CDR2 are SGHNT and YYREEE (reference sequence). CDR3 sequence: CASSPSGGNTGELFF. The DNA of the CDR3 is TGTGCCAGCAGCCCTAGCGGGGGGAACACCGGGGAGCTGTTTTTT.

The CDR3 nucleotides are TGCGCCAGCAGCCAAGGTTTCCCGGGATCGGTTCGAGAGACCCAGTACTTC. It codes for CASSQGFPGSVRETQYF. This rearrangement joins TRBV4-1 to TRBJ2-5; maybe TRBD2 (5 bases). This CDR3 spans 17 amino acids. V dropped 1 base and J dropped 4 bases, with 19 bases sitting between them. Germline-derived CDR1 and CDR2 are MGHRA and YSYEKL.

CDR3 protein: CASRGQYNEQFF. The CDR3 DNA is TGTGCCAGCAGGGGGCAGTACAATGAGCAGTTCTTC. The V and J genes are TRBV7-9 and TRBJ2-1; TRBD1 is a possible D gene (5 bases). Germline V gene sequence: CDR1 SEHNR, CDR2 FQNEAQ (reference sequence). Trimming took 6 bases from V and 4 from J, leaving 7 bases between them. The CDR3 consists of 12 residues.

There are a few counts of this clone. Different DNA sequences within this sample yield the same CDR3. V gene TRBV27 combines with J gene TRBJ1-5, with 8 positions matching TRBD1. Unmatched junction bases numbered 4, after V lost 5 bases and J lost 7 bases. Germline values: CDR1 MNHEY, CDR2 SMNVEV (reference sequence). This CDR3 has 13 residues. The CDR3 loop is CASSQGAWQPQHF. The CDR3 region has the DNA TGTGCCAGCAGTCAGGGGGCTTGGCAGCCCCAGCATTTT.

V and J are TRBV19 and TRBJ2-1, with 13 nucleotides matching TRBD2. Trimming cost V 5 bases and J 8 bases; bases outside gene matches: 15. Germline CDR1 is LNHDA and CDR2 is SQIVND (reference sequence). The CDR3 consists of 18 residues. CDR3: CASSDGLAGAGVWYEQFF. The CDR3 nucleotides are TGTGCCAGTAGTGATGGACTAGCGGGAGCCGGGGTATGGTATGAGCAGTTCTTC. Drawing the rest from reference TRBV19 and TRBJ2-1, the complete variable domain is DGGITQSPKYLFRKEGQNVTLSCEQNLNHDAMYWYRQDPGQGLRLIYYSQIVNDFQKGDIAEGYSVSREKKESFPLTVTSAQKNPTAFYLCASSDGLAGAGVWYEQFFGPGTRLTVL.

This chain joins TRBV10-3 and TRBJ2-5, with TRBD2 identical over 8 bases. CDR3 length: 11 residues. V gave up 3 bases and J gave up 11 bases; unmatched junction bases: 2. Germline V gene data show CDR1 as ENHRY and CDR2 as SYGVKD. The DNA for the CDR3 is TGTGCCATCAGTGAAGGGACTAGGCAGTACTTC. It encodes CAISEGTRQYF.

The rearrangement uses TRBV6-2 or TRBV6-3 and TRBJ1-5; no clear D gene. With 2 bases removed from V and 7 bases from J, the gap between germline ends came to 12 bases. This CDR3 is 14 amino acids long. Per the germline V gene, CDR1 is MNHEY and CDR2 is SVGEGT. CDR3 DNA sequence: TGTGCCAGCAGTTACGTAGGGCTGGGGCAGCCCCAGCATTTT. It codes for CASSYVGLGQPQHF.

V gene TRBV6-5 combines with J gene TRBJ1-2; 9 positions agree with TRBD1. The CDR3 is 15 amino acids. The ends lost 3 bases at V and 3 bases at J; junction bases unmatched: 5. Germline V gene lookup returns CDR1 MNHEY and CDR2 SVGAGI. CDR3 sequence: CASSYRGDRDYGYTF. The DNA of the CDR3 is TGTGCCAGCAGTTATCGAGGGGACAGGGACTATGGCTACACCTTC.

The rearrangement joins TRBV19 to TRBJ2-1; the D is unclear. Germline V lookup: CDR1 LNHDA, CDR2 SQIVND (reference sequence). The V and J ends lost 4 bases and 6 bases respectively, with 10 bases between them. The length of the CDR3 is 13 residues. The CDR3 region is CASSTPLPNEQFF. Written as DNA, the CDR3 is TGTGCCAGTAGTACCCCCCTCCCCAATGAGCAGTTCTTC.

The rearrangement links TRBV29-1 to TRBJ1-1; D remains ambiguous. This CDR3 contains 13 residues. Germline CDR1 SQVTM, CDR2 ANQGSEA. With 6 bases removed from V and 3 bases from J, the gap between germline ends came to 14 bases. CDR3 bases: TGCAGCGTGACCCCCCTAAAGGACACTGAAGCTTTCTTT. Translation gives CSVTPLKDTEAFF.